These 11 T cell receptor beta chains originate from one sample sequenced in a study of shared clonotypes between healthy human individuals. Clones were sequenced by immunoSEQ multiplex PCR, and TCRdb holds only the in-frame ones, with some missing. In the table there are about 2.1 million clones, roughly 95% of which are singletons. Naive CD8 cells lacked CD45RO and underwent positive selection for CCR7, leaving out terminally differentiated effector memory CD45RA+ cells. Sequencing was carried out using naive CD8+ T cells from PBMCs. These receptors were collected from a man aged 18 to 30 in good health. Some clones in this sample may be carry-over from other donors' samples.

This chain joins TRBV19 and TRBJ2-1; D is undetermined. Deletions cut 2 bases from V and 0 bases from J, with 11 bases between. Germline assignment: CDR1 LNHDA and CDR2 SQIVND (reference sequence). This CDR3 region has 16 residues. This chain's CDR3 is CASSIKGPLSYNEQFF. The CDR3 nucleotides read TGTGCCAGTAGTATAAAAGGCCCGCTCTCCTACAATGAGCAGTTCTTC.

The J gene is TRBJ2-4, the V gene TRBV27, with D possibly matching TRBD2 (7 bases). Germline V CDR1 and CDR2: MNHEY, SMNVEV (reference sequence). The CDR3 spans 15 residues. The germline V and J ends were trimmed by 6 bases and 0 bases, with 12 bases remaining between them. The CDR3 loop is CASSTGGLAKNIQYF. In nucleotides, the CDR3 is TGTGCCAGCAGCACGGGGGGCTTAGCCAAAAACATTCAGTACTTC.

J is TRBJ1-4 and V is TRBV10-2, with 8 nucleotides matching TRBD1. J gave up 5 bases and V 3 bases, and 5 bases lay outside the gene matches. CDR1 is WSHSY and CDR2 is SAAADI in the germline V gene. The CDR3 runs 15 residues. Here the CDR3 reads CASSDVRDRNEKLFF. The CDR3 DNA sequence: TGCGCCAGCAGTGACGTTCGGGACAGGAATGAAAAACTGTTTTTT.

The rearrangement links TRBV15 to TRBJ1-5; D is unclear. Germline V gives CDR1 LNHNV, CDR2 YYDKDF (reference sequence). CDR3 length: 17 amino acids. V was clipped by 5 bases and J by 4 bases, with 21 bases between them. The CDR3 reads CATSSFRAQATNQPQHF. CDR3 bases: TGTGCCACCAGCTCCTTTCGGGCTCAGGCAACTAATCAGCCCCAGCATTTT.

The chain couples TRBV4-1 to TRBJ2-7, with unresolved D. The CDR3 runs to 15 residues. V lost 4 bases, J lost 1 base, and 14 bases lay in between. Per the germline V gene, CDR1 is MGHRA and CDR2 is YSYEKL. The CDR3 DNA reads as TGCGCCAGCAGCCCGATGCTGATCGGGTCCTACGAGCAGTACTTC. Amino acid sequence: CASSPMLIGSYEQYF.

On this clone itself: Distinct nucleotide sequences in the sample also encode this CDR3. The chain couples TRBV5-4 to TRBJ1-3; 7 bases align to TRBD1. Trimming took 0 bases from V and 2 from J; bases not matched to a gene: 2. This CDR3 is built from 15 residues. CDR1 and CDR2 (germline): SGHNT, YYREEE (reference sequence). CDR3 region: CASSLDRGAGNTIYF. The CDR3 DNA follows: TGTGCCAGCAGCTTGGACAGGGGCGCTGGAAACACCATATATTTT.

The rearrangement uses TRBV2 and TRBJ2-7; 7 positions agree with TRBD2. Germline trimming cut 5 bases from V and 2 bases from J; bases unmatched to any gene: 12. Germline V gene lookup returns CDR1 SNHLY and CDR2 FYNNEI. The CDR3 contains 16 residues. Here the CDR3 reads CASSFNLRESTYEQYF. CDR3 DNA: TGTGCCAGCAGTTTCAACCTGCGGGAGTCCACCTACGAGCAGTACTTC.

In the case of this clone: At one end, the junction sequence differs from germline, possibly due to a read error. The V gene is TRBV18, the J gene TRBJ1-5; maybe TRBD1 (5 bases). Looked up from germline, CDR1 is KGHSH and CDR2 is LQKENI. This CDR3 contains 13 residues. CDR3 residues: CASAPEGYQPQHF. The CDR3 region has the DNA TGTGCCAGCGCACCAGAGGGGTATCAGCCCCAGCATTTT.

The genes are TRBV4-1 and TRBJ1-1; D is unclear. The CDR3 is 15 amino acids. Trimming cost V 1 base and J 1 base, with 10 bases left between them. Per germline, CDR1 MGHRA and CDR2 YSYEKL. The CDR3 DNA reads TGCGCCAGCAGCCAAGGTCCACAGACGAACACTGAAGCTTTCTTT. Protein product: CASSQGPQTNTEAFF.

The chain employs TRBV29-1 and TRBJ2-1, with D perhaps matching TRBD2 (5 bases). CDR1 SQVTM and CDR2 ANQGSEA come from the germline V gene. V was clipped by 0 bases and J by 3 bases, with 12 bases between them. This CDR3 has 15 amino acids. This CDR3 is CSVEDPSGFYNEQFF. DNA of the CDR3: TGCAGCGTTGAAGATCCCAGCGGTTTCTACAATGAGCAGTTCTTC.

The V and J genes are TRBV6-5 and TRBJ1-6; TRBD1 agrees at 11 bases. The CDR3 loop spans 15 amino acids. With 0 bases clipped from V and 9 bases from J, the junction kept 1 base outside the gene matches. Germline V gene data show CDR1 as MNHEY and CDR2 as SVGAGI. The CDR3 DNA reads as TGTGCCAGCAGTTACTCGGGACAGGGGGGTTCACCCCTCCACTTT. Residues: CASSYSGQGGSPLHF.